Following are 6 T cell receptor beta chains from one sample sequenced in a study of spatial heterogeneity in lung cancer. Study-level findings and limits: Expanded alpha and beta TCR counts within tumors tracked tumor mutation counts.

Each CDR3 protein gets one entry after TCRdb re-called the 5' RACE reads with MiXCR. In the table there are fewer than 9,000 distinct CDR3 sequences, approximately 19% of which are singletons. The sample's time point: sample taken at primary tumor resection. Antigens for these TCRs are unknown. This specimen was lung tumor tissue, taken at surgery. The receptors derive from a female donor with early-stage non-small cell lung cancer.

By share of the sample, this clonotype is medium-sized. V usage is TRBV10-3 and J usage is TRBJ2-3; D is unresolved. Looked up from germline, CDR1 is ENHRY and CDR2 is SYGVKD. There are 12 residues in the CDR3. The V gene lost 10 bases and the J gene lost 1 base, with 9 bases spanning the gap. The CDR3, as DNA: TGTGCCACGCATCCCGGCACAGATACGCAGTATTTT. It yields the protein CATHPGTDTQYF.

J is TRBJ2-3 and V is TRBV3-1, with D maybe TRBD2 (6 bases). The CDR3 covers 15 residues. Germline values: CDR1 LGHDT, CDR2 YNNKEL (reference sequence). V was cut by 1 base and J by 4 bases, with 12 bases left in between. CDR3 sequence: CASSQGGMGADTQYF. DNA of the CDR3: TGTGCCAGCAGCCAAGGCGGGATGGGGGCAGATACGCAGTATTTT.

This clonotype was recorded a few times. The germline gene is not matched at one end of the junction; a read error may be the cause. The chain is built from TRBV20-1 and TRBJ1-1; D perhaps matches TRBD1 (6 bases). The CDR3 runs 13 residues. Germline values: CDR1 DFQATT, CDR2 SNEGSKA (reference sequence). CDR3 nucleotide sequence: TGCAGTGCTAGGGCCGGTTGGGACACTGAAGTTTTCTTT. Its translation: CSARAGWDTEVFF.

V and J are TRBV7-2 and TRBJ2-1; tentative D call: TRBD1 (5 bases). Per germline, CDR1 SGHTA and CDR2 FQGNSA. Trimming shortened V by 0 bases and J by 7 bases, and 13 bases separated the two germline ends. The CDR3 is 15 residues long. The CDR3 DNA reads TGTGCCAGCAGCTTAGCGGGGCAGCCGTCAAATGAGCAGTTCTTC. Translated, it gives CASSLAGQPSNEQFF.

The CDR3 DNA follows: TGTGCCAGCAGCCCATGGGGGGGGACTGACAATGAGCAGTTCTTC. Its protein is CASSPWGGTDNEQFF. The chain couples TRBV13 to TRBJ2-1, with 7 positions matching TRBD2. The CDR3 is made up of 15 amino acids. Germline assignment: CDR1 PRHDT and CDR2 FYEKMQ (reference sequence). V shed 5 bases and J 5 bases; nucleotides not matched to a gene: 9.

The CDR3 spells CSARDMSGVQPQHF. DNA for the CDR3: TGCAGTGCTAGAGATATGTCAGGGGTTCAGCCCCAGCATTTT. This chain uses TRBV20-1 with TRBJ1-5; tentatively, D is TRBD1 (6 bases). The V end was cut by 0 bases, the J end by 6 bases, with 12 bases between. CDR3 size: 14 residues. Germline CDR1 and CDR2: DFQATT and SNEGSKA (reference sequence).